These 8 T cell receptor beta chains originate from one sample sequenced in a study of cytomegalovirus exposure and HLA in healthy donors. Amplification used 60 Vbeta primers and 13 Jbeta primers. Libraries were prepared by immunoSEQ multiplex PCR; TCRdb keeps only in-frame clonotypes and omits some of them. The sample holds roughly 150,000 clones, 70% seen once. Input material: PBMCs. The receptor source for this set is a woman aged 55-70 years in good health and CMV-seropositive.

The V call is TRBV5-1, the J call TRBJ1-2; 10 bases agree with TRBD1. The junction had 4 bases not matched to a gene; V was cut back by 2 bases and J by 0 bases. The length of the CDR3 is 16 residues. Germline values: CDR1 SGHRS, CDR2 YFSETQ. In DNA, the CDR3 is TGCGCCAGCAGCTTCCAAGGACAGGGGGCTAACTATGGCTACACCTTC. Its translation: CASSFQGQGANYGYTF.

This clone was seen a few times. V is TRBV7-8 and J is TRBJ1-1; 8 bases match TRBD1. The V segment lost 4 bases and the J segment 1 base; nucleotides outside the gene matches: 11. The CDR3 sequence is 17 residues long. Germline CDR1 is SGHVS and CDR2 is FQNEAQ. The DNA of the CDR3 is TGTGCCAGCAGCTCACCTAACAGGGGGACAACGAACACTGAAGCTTTCTTT. It is translated as CASSSPNRGTTNTEAFF.

The gene calls are TRBV11-1 and TRBJ2-7, with D perhaps TRBD1 (6 bases). Germline V CDR1 and CDR2: SGHAT, FQDESV (reference sequence). Trimming left V 2 bases short and J 2 bases short, with 16 bases between. The CDR3 is made up of 16 amino acids. CDR3 in amino acids: CASSLSTGKQTYEQYF. Here the CDR3 DNA reads TGTGCCAGCAGCTTATCTACAGGGAAACAAACCTACGAGCAGTACTTC.

This clone appeared a few times. The chain uses TRBV28 and TRBJ1-1, with TRBD1 matching 7 bases. CDR1 is MDHEN, CDR2 SYDVKM, per germline. The V gene end was trimmed by 5 bases and the J gene end by 2 bases; junction bases not matched to a gene: 8. This CDR3 has 15 amino acids. CDR3 DNA: TGTGCCAGCAGTACTCCGGGACAGCCTAACACTGAAGCTTTCTTT. It yields the protein CASSTPGQPNTEAFF.

J is TRBJ2-2 and V is TRBV6-6, with 7 nucleotides matching TRBD1. This CDR3 spans 15 amino acids. V lost 5 bases and J lost 0; bases outside the gene matches: 3. From germline, CDR1 is MNHNY and CDR2 SVGAGI (reference sequence). The DNA of the CDR3 is TGTGCCAGCAGTACCGGGACAGCGAACACCGGGGAGCTGTTTTTT. Translation gives CASSTGTANTGELFF.

CDR3 region: CASSFWGGRDQPQHF. In DNA, the CDR3 is TGTGCCAGCAGTTTCTGGGGCGGGAGGGATCAGCCCCAGCATTTT. The chain couples TRBV27 to TRBJ1-5; perhaps TRBD1 as D (5 bases). The germline gives CDR1 MNHEY, CDR2 SMNVEV (reference sequence). Trimming removed 3 bases at V and 5 bases at J, with 14 bases between. This CDR3 has 15 amino acids.

J is TRBJ2-7 and V is TRBV6-5; D gene unclear. The CDR3 totals 15 residues. Germline loops: CDR1 MNHEY, CDR2 SVGAGI. V lost 3 bases, J lost 0 bases, and 12 bases lay in between. The DNA for the CDR3 is TGTGCCAGCAGTTATAGTTTTAGTTTCTCCTACGAGCAGTACTTC. Encoded protein: CASSYSFSFSYEQYF.

The chain uses TRBV6-5 and TRBJ2-5; 8 bases fit TRBD1. This CDR3 is built from 13 residues. The germline CDR1 and CDR2 sequences are MNHEY and SVGAGI. J lost 2 bases, V lost 8 bases, and 4 bases had no gene match. The CDR3 here is CASRRTGQETQYF. The CDR3 DNA reads TGTGCCAGCCGGAGGACAGGGCAAGAGACCCAGTACTTC.